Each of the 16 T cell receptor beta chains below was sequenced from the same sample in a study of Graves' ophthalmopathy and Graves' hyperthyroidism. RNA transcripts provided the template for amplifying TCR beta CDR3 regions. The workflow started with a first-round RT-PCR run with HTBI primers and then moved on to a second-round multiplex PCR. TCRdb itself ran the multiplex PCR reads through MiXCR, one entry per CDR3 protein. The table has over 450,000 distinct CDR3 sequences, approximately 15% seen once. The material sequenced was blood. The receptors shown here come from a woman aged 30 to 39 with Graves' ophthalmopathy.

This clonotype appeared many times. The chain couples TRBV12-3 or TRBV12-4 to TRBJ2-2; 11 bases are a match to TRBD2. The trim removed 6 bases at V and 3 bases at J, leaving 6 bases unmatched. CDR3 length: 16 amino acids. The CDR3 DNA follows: TGTGCCAGCAGCCTAGGGACTAGCGGATACACCGGGGAGCTGTTTTTT. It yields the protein CASSLGTSGYTGELFF.

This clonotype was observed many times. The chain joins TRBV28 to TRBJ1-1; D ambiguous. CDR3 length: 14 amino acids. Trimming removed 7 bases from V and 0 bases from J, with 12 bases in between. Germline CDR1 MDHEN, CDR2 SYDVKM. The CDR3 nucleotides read TGTGCCAGCACCCTGACGGGGATGAACACTGAAGCTTTCTTT. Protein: CASTLTGMNTEAFF.

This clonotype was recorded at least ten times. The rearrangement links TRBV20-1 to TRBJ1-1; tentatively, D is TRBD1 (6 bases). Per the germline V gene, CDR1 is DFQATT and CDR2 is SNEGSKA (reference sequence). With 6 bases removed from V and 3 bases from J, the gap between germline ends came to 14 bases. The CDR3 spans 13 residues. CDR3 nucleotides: TGCAGTGCCAGGGGCAATGGGGACACTGAAGCTTTCTTT. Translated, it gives CSARGNGDTEAFF.

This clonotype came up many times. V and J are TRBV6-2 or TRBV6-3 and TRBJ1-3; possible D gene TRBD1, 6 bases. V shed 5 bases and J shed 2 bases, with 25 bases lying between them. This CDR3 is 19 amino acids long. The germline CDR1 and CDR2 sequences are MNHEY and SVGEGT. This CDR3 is CASSLSSQGITRAGNTIYF. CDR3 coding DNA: TGTGCCAGCAGTCTCAGCTCTCAGGGGATCACTAGGGCTGGAAACACCATATATTTT.

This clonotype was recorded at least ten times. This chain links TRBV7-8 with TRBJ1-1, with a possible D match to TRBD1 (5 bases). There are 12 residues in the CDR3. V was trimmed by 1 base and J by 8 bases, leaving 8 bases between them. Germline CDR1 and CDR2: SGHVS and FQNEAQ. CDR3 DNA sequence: TGTGCCAGCAGCTTAGTGGGGCAAGAAGCTTTCTTT. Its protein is CASSLVGQEAFF.

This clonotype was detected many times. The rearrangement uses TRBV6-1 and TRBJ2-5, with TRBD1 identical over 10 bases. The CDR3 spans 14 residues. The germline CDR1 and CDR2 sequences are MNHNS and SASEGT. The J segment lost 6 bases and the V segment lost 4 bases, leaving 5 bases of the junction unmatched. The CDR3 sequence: CASSVGQGMQTQYF. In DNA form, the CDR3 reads TGTGCCAGCAGTGTGGGACAGGGGATGCAGACCCAGTACTTC.

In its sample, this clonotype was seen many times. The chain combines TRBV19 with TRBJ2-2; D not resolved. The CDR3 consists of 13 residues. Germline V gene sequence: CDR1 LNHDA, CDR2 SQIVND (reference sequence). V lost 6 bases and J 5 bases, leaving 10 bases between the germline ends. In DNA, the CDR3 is TGTGCCAGTAGGCGGCTGGGGACCGGGGAGCTGTTTTTT. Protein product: CASRRLGTGELFF.

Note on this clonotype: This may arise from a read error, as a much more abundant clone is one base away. DNA for the CDR3: TGTGCCAGCAGTTTTGGCCCGGGGCAAGAGACCAAGTACTTC. The encoded protein is CASSFGPGQETKYF. V usage is TRBV12-3 or TRBV12-4 and J usage is TRBJ2-5, with D perhaps matching TRBD1 or TRBD2 (5 bases each). This CDR3 spans 14 amino acids.

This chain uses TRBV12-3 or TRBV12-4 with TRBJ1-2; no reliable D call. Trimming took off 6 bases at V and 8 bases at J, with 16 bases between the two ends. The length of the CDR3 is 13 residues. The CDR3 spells CASRTGEMRGYTF. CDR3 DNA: TGTGCCAGCAGAACCGGAGAGATGAGGGGCTACACCTTC.

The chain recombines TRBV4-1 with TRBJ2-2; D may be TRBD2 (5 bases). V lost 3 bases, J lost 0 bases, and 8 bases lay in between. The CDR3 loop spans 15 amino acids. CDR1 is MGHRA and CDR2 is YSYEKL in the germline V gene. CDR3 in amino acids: CASSQIASNTGELFF. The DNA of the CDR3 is TGCGCCAGCAGCCAGATAGCGTCGAACACCGGGGAGCTGTTTTTT.

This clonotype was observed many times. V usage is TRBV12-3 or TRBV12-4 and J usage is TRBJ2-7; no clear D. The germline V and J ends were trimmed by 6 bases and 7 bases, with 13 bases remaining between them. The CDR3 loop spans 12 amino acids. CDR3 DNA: TGTGCCAGCAGCCGTCTGGCGGATGAGCAGTACTTC. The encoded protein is CASSRLADEQYF.

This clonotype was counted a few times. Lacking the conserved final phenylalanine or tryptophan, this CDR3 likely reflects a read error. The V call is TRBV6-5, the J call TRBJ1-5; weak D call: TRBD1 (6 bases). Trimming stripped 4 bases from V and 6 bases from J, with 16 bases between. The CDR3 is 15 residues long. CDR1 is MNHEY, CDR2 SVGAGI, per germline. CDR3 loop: CASSSDQGLAQPQHI. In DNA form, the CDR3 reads TGTGCCAGCAGTTCCGACCAGGGGTTGGCTCAGCCCCAGCATATT.

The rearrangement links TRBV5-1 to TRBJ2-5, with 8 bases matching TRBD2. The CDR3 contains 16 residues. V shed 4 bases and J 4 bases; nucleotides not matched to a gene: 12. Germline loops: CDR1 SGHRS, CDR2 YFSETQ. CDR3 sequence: CASSPPQRERLETQYF. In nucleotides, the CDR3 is TGCGCCAGCAGCCCCCCCCAGCGGGAGAGGCTAGAGACCCAGTACTTC. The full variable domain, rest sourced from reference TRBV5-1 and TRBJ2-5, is KAGVTQTPRYLIKTRGQQVTLSCSPISGHRSVSWYQQTPGQGLQFLFEYFSETQRNKGNFPGRFSGRQFSNSRSEMNVSTLELGDSALYLCASSPPQRERLETQYFGPGTRLLVL.

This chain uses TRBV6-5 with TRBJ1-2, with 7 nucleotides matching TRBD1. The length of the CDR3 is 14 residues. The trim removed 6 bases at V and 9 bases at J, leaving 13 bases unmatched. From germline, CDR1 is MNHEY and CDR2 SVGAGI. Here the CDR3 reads CASRYRGGGDSYTF. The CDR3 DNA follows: TGTGCCAGCAGATACAGGGGTGGGGGCGATAGCTACACCTTC.

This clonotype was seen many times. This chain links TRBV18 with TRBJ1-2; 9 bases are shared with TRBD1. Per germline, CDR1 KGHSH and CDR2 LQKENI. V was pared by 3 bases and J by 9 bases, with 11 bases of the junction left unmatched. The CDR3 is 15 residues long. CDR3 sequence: CASSPSQDRGESYTF. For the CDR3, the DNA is TGTGCCAGCTCACCGAGCCAGGACAGGGGTGAAAGCTACACCTTC. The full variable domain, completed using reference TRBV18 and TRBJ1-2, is NAGVMQNPRHLVRRRGQEARLRCSPMKGHSHVYWYRQLPEEGLKFMVYLQKENIIDESGMPKERFSAEFPKEGPSILRIQQVVRGDSAAYFCASSPSQDRGESYTFGSGTRLTVV.

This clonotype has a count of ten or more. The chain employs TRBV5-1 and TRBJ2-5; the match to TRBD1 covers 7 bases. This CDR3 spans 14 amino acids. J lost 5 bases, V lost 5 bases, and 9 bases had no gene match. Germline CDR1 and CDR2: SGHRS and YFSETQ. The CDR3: CASRSTGSMETQYF. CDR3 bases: TGCGCCAGCAGATCGACAGGGTCTATGGAGACCCAGTACTTC.